The present T cell receptor beta chain was sequenced within a study of spatial heterogeneity in lung cancer. Study context: Raw-read counts averaged over ten per unique TCR and UMI combination.

This CDR3 region has 14 residues. The V end lost 2 bases, the J end lost 3 bases, and 11 bases lay between the germline ends. CDR1 and CDR2 from the germline V gene are DFQATT and SNEGSKA (reference sequence). The study, taken as a whole, reports: For expanded intratumoral alpha and beta TCRs, counts tracked tumor mutation counts. When ubiquitous and regional expanded TCRs were counted, their numbers tracked ubiquitous and regional nonsynonymous mutations, respectively.

Time point meaning: sample taken at primary tumor resection. The donors, 60 to 80 patients with untreated early-stage non-small cell lung cancer, provided the samples. Extraction of whole RNA from tumor, nontumor lung or frozen PBMC preceded unsorted sequencing. In its sample, this clonotype was seen many times. The antigen remains unidentified. TCRdb re-analysed the 5' RACE reads in MiXCR, keeping a single row per CDR3 protein. The sample lists nearly 10,000 distinct CDR3 sequences, around 6% occurring once. Sample: lung tumor tissue, taken at surgery. The source is a male donor with early-stage non-small cell lung cancer. This sequence joins TRBV20-1 and TRBJ1-5; D is undetermined. The CDR3 here is CSARRAEYNQPQHF. CDR3 DNA: TGCAGTGCTAGAAGGGCAGAATACAATCAGCCCCAGCATTTT.